The clone carrying this T cell receptor (beta chain) has just a few counts. The entry originates in a study of blood T cell repertoires in COVID-19. About the study: Researchers got acute and convalescent COVID-19 samples from the United States, Italy and Spain.

CDR3 length: 15 residues. V dropped 3 bases and J dropped 1; count of bases not matched to a gene: 5. Germline values: CDR1 SGDLS, CDR2 YYNGEE. Per the original data handling: Reference gene primer amplification in the assay estimated nucleated cell counts. Sequenced by immunoSEQ multiplex PCR; TCRdb stores in-frame clones only, minus some. That table gives V, J and clone size, and the DNA gave D and trimming. The sample records 200,000 to 300,000 clones, 84% being singletons. The sequence came from a man aged 50 to 59 with acute or convalescent COVID-19. This rearrangement joins TRBV9 to TRBJ2-5, with 8 bases aligning to TRBD2. Sample: peripheral blood. In DNA, the CDR3 is TGTGCCAGCAGCGGGGGACTAGTGGGCCAAGAGACCCAGTACTTC. This codes for CASSGGLVGQETQYF. The variable domain in full, completed from reference TRBV9 and TRBJ2-5, reads DSGVTQTPKHLITATGQRVTLRCSPRSGDLSVYWYQQSLDQGLQFLIQYYNGEERAKGNILERFSAQQFPDLHSELNLSSLELGDSALYFCASSGGLVGQETQYFGPGTRLLVL.